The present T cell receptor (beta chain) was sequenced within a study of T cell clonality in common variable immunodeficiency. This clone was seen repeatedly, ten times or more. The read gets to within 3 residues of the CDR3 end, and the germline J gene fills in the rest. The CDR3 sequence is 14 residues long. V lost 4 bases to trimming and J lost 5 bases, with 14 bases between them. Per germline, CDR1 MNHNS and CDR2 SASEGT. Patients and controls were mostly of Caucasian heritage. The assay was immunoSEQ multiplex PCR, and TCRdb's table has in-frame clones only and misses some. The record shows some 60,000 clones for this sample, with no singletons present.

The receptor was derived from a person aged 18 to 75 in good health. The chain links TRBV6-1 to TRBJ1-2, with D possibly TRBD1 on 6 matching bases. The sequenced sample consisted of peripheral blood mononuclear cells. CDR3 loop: CASSAAGASYGYTF. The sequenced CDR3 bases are TGTGCCAGCAGTGCGGCAGGGGCAAGTTATGGC.